The TCR beta chain under discussion was sequenced for a study of shared clonotypes between healthy human individuals. Caucasian adults residing in Nashville, Tennessee made up all the donors. The CD4+ fraction was divided into a CD45RA+ naive subset and a CD45RA-negative memory subset. The germline V gene has CDR1 WNHNN and CDR2 SYGVQD (reference sequence). This CDR3 region has 9 residues. Study results and caveats: Around 4.9% of naive CD4 clonotypes were shared across four donors.

This clone was seen only a few times. Its antigen is still unknown. Its ends do not fully match the called genes, so a read error is possible. Assay runs were performed at deep level. Generated by immunoSEQ multiplex PCR, the TCRdb table keeps only in-frame clones and is missing some. In the table there are 2 million to 2.5 million clones, 80% to 95% of which are singletons. This TCR derives from a young man in good health. Some clones in this sample may be carry-over from other donors' samples. The chain carries TRBV10-1 and TRBJ1-2; D ambiguous. Sequencing was done on a sample of naive CD4+ T cells from PBMCs. This sample's subset: CD45RA+ positively selected. The CDR3 spells CASRDVTLF. The CDR3 DNA reads TGCGCCAGCAGAGACGTGACCCTCTTC.